This T cell receptor (beta chain) is drawn from a study of control samples from healthy donors and cancer patients. CDR1 and CDR2 from the germline V gene are LNHDA and SQIVND (reference sequence). This CDR3 is built from 17 residues. The V and J ends lost 2 bases and 5 bases, in that order; junction bases with no gene match: 8. Sequencing was performed with immunoSEQ multiplex PCR; in TCRdb, only in-frame clones are kept and a portion is missing. The sample records tens of thousands of clones, roughly 82% being singletons. The chain combines TRBV19 with TRBJ2-1; 11 bases line up with TRBD1. Input material: blood. The receptor's source is a man aged 50 to 60 in good health. CDR3 nucleotides: TGTGCCAGTAGTATAACGAAGGACAGGGGGCCCCACAATGAGCAGTTCTTC. It encodes CASSITKDRGPHNEQFF.